Sequencing of this TCR beta chain was carried out in a study of blood T cell repertoires in COVID-19 (dated by TCRdb to 2019 to 2021). Background for the entire study: Samples covering the acute and convalescent phases of COVID-19 were provided by collaborators in the United States, Italy and Spain. A freely available public database, intended as a resource for researchers studying the immune response to SARS-CoV-2, is where the repertoires were released. Where available, HLA class I and class II types were obtained from metadata supplied by the sample provider rather than from assay-based typing. A de-identified subject ID, COVID-19 status, age in years and sex were almost always included in the sample metadata. The dataset comprised deeply sampled blood TCRbeta repertoires from subjects exposed to, actively infected with, or recovered from COVID-19. The material from the prospective study consisted of cDNA or gDNA derived from T cells, B-cell-depleted T cells, or PBMCs. The samples were drawn from the first 160 participants of the ongoing ImmuneRACE study and from 1,254 subjects provided by 6 global collaborators. What the study reported, not specific to this receptor: The amount of clinical and demographic metadata varied by source and participant and was provided uncurated.

Participants in the prospective study were aged about 18 to 95 years, lived in 20 to 30 United States geographic areas, and enrolled through a virtual design. To assign participants to cohorts, the prospective study relied on clinical history that participants themselves reported in a screening survey and a study questionnaire. For ImmuneRACE Cohort 3, a participant was defined as recovered based on two consecutive negative NP/OP PCR tests, clearance by a healthcare professional, or resolution of symptoms. In the prospective study, mobile phlebotomists collected whole blood, serum and a nasopharyngeal or oropharyngeal swab from each participant. Over a roughly two-month period, participants in the prospective study had the option of providing additional blood draws and questionnaires. Before DNA extraction, blood samples from the prospective study were shipped at room temperature or frozen. TCRbeta CDR3 regions were amplified from genomic DNA using the immunoSEQ Assay, a bias-controlled multiplex PCR. The original pipeline was this. Within the assay, amplification of reference gene primers was used to estimate how many nucleated cells each sample contained. To quantify the absolute abundance of each unique TCRbeta CDR3 rearrangement, sequence reads were collapsed and filtered. Productive Simpson clonality was computed per sample as the square root of Simpson's diversity index over productive rearrangements. Imported from immuneACCESS, the table was reduced by TCRdb to in-frame sequences with V and J called. These copies leave out some clones; in studies compared against another copy, an unresolved V gene accounts for under half, and the cause of the remainder is not known. D and trimming were read from the DNA, whereas the V and J calls and clone size are those reported in that table. This sample gives about 220,000 clones in total; 70% to 85% of them show up just once. More than 3% of the sample belongs to the ten largest clones.

Worth noting for this clone: The antigen this receptor binds is unknown. The record has no base qualities; no much larger clone is one base away.

This TCR was recovered from an older woman who had recovered from COVID-19. Sequenced material: PBMCs or T cells enriched from blood (not recorded which).

The nucleotide sequence is given as TGTGCCAGCAGTGTGGGGGGAAATTCACCCCTCCACTTT. It specifies CASSVGGNSPLHF. The rearrangement joined TRBV28 to TRBJ1-6, and TRBD1 may be the D gene, going by 5 matching bases. The germline V gene specifies MDHEN as CDR1 and SYDVKM as CDR2. There are 13 amino acids in the CDR3, from cysteine to phenylalanine inclusive. Only the CDR3 DNA stays, 39 bases, in frame from base 1. V is reduced by 5 bases and J by 7 bases, leaving a spacing of 9 bases between them.